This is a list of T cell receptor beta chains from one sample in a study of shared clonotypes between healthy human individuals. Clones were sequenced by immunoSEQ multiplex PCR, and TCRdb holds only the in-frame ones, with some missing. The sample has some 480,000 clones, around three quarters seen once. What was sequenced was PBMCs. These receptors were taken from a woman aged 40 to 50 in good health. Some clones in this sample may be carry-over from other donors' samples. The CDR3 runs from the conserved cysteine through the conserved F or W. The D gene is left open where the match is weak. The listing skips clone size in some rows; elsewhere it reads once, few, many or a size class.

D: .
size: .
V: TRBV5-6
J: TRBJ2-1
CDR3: CASSFVGSYNEQFF
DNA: TGTGCCAGCAGCTTTGTAGGCTCCTACAATGAGCAGTTCTTC

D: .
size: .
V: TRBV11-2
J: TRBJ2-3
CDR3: CASSFERLADTQYF
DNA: TGTGCCAGCAGCTTTGAGCGGCTGGCAGATACGCAGTATTTT

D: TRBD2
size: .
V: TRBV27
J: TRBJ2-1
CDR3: CASSLAGGASSYNEQFF
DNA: TGTGCCAGCAGTTTAGCGGGAGGGGCGAGCTCCTACAATGAGCAGTTCTTC

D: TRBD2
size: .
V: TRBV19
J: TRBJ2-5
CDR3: CASSTGLAGKETQYF
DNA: TGTGCCAGTAGTACGGGACTAGCGGGGAAAGAGACCCAGTACTTC

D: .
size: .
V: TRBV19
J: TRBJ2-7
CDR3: CASSPGDRSSYEQYF
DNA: TGTGCCAGTAGTCCGGGGGACCGGAGCTCCTACGAGCAGTACTTC

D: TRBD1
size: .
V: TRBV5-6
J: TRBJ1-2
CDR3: CASTHTQGVNYGYTF
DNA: TGTGCCAGCACCCACACTCAGGGGGTAAACTATGGCTACACCTTC

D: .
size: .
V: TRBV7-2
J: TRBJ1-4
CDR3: CASSLGGGRTSWKLFF
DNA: TGTGCCAGCAGCTTAGGGGGGGGCAGGACTTCTTGGAAACTGTTTTTT

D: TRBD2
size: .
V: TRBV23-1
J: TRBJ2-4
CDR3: CASSHGTSGIPAKNIQYF
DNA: TGCGCCAGCAGTCACGGGACTAGCGGGATACCAGCCAAAAACATTCAGTACTTC

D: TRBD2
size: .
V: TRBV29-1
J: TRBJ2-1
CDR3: CSAQRGDSGRGEQFF
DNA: TGCAGCGCTCAACGTGGTGATAGCGGGAGAGGTGAGCAGTTCTTC

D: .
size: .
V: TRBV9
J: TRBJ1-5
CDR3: CASSVDSGDQPQHF
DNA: TGTGCCAGCAGCGTGGACAGCGGGGATCAGCCCCAGCATTTT

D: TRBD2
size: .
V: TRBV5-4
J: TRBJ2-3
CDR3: CASSRGSGRLADTQYF
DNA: TGTGCCAGCAGCCGGGGTAGCGGGAGGCTGGCAGATACGCAGTATTTT

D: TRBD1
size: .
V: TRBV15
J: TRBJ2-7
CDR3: CATSRDLPRQGFEQYF
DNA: TGTGCCACCAGCAGAGATCTACCGCGACAGGGATTCGAGCAGTACTTC

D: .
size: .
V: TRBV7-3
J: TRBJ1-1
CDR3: CASSRDKNTEAFF
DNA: TGTGCCAGCAGCAGGGACAAGAACACTGAAGCTTTCTTT

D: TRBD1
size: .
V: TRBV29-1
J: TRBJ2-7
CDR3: CSVGAGTGGYEQYF
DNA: TGCAGCGTGGGGGCCGGGACAGGGGGCTACGAGCAGTACTTC

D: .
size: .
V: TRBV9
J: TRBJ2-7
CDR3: CASSVGQGPLYEQYF
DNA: TGTGCCAGCAGCGTAGGACAAGGGCCCCTCTACGAGCAGTACTTC

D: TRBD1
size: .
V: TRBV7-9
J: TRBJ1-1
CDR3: CASSLVLGDSTEAFF
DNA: TGTGCCAGCAGCTTAGTTCTCGGGGACAGCACTGAAGCTTTCTTT

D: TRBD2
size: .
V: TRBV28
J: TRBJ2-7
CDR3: CASSPPSGGTYEQYF
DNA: TGTGCCAGCAGTCCTCCTAGCGGGGGAACCTACGAGCAGTACTTC

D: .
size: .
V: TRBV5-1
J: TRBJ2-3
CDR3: CASSNLGNRGTDTQYF
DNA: TGCGCCAGCAGTAATCTAGGGAATCGGGGCACAGATACGCAGTATTTT

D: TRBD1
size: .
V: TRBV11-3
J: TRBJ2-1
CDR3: CASSLGQGWNEQFF
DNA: TGTGCCAGCAGCTTAGGACAGGGCTGGAATGAGCAGTTCTTC

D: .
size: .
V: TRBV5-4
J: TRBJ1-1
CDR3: CASSSSGRGVYLEAFF
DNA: TGTGCCAGCAGCTCCAGTGGTAGGGGTGTGTATCTTGAAGCTTTCTTT

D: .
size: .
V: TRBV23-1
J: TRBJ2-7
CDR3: CASSRQRDNSHYEQYF
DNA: TGCGCCAGCAGCCGACAAAGAGACAATTCCCACTACGAGCAGTACTTC

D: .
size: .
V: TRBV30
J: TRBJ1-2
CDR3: CAWSVGGGGYTF
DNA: TGTGCCTGGAGTGTTGGCGGGGGCGGCTACACCTTC

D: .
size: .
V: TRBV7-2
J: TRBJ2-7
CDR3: CASSPDNTYEQYF
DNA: TGTGCCAGCAGCCCTGACAACACCTACGAGCAGTACTTC

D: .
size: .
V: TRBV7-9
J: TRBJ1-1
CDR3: CASSLAGEQVDAFF
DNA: TGTGCCAGCAGCTTAGCCGGGGAACAGGTTGATGCTTTCTTT

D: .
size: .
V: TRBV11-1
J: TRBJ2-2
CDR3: CASSIQGNTGELFF
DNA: TGTGCCAGCAGCATACAGGGGAACACCGGGGAGCTGTTTTTT

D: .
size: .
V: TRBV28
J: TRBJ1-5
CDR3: CASSLYSTYYSNQPQHF
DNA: TGTGCCAGCAGTTTATATTCCACATACTATAGCAATCAGCCCCAGCATTTT

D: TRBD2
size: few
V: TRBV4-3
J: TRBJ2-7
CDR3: CASSQGLAEAYEQYF
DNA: TGCGCCAGCAGCCAAGGACTAGCGGAGGCCTACGAGCAGTACTTC

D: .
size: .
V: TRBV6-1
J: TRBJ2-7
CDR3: CASVYYEQYF
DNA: TGTGCCAGCGTCTACTACGAGCAGTACTTC

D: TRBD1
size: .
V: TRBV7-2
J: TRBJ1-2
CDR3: CASSFDRGDYGYTF
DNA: TGTGCCAGCAGCTTCGACAGGGGGGACTATGGCTACACCTTC

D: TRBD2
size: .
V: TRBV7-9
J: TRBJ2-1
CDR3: CASSASGSSYNEQFF
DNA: TGTGCCAGCAGCGCAAGCGGGAGCTCCTACAATGAGCAGTTCTTC

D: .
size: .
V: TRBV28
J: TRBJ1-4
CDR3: CASSFRRATNEKLFF
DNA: TGTGCCAGCAGTTTCCGGAGAGCAACTAATGAAAAACTGTTTTTT

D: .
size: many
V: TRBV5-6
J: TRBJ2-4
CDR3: CASSLDGGTPGLGNIQYF
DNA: TGTGCCAGCAGCTTGGATGGGGGAACCCCCGGTTTGGGAAACATTCAGTACTTC

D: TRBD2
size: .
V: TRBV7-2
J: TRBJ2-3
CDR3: CASRPRREGDTQYF
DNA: TGTGCCAGCAGGCCTCGGAGGGAGGGGGATACGCAGTATTTT

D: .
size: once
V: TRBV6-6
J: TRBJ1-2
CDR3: CASSDRSYYGYTF
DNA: TGTGCCAGCAGCGACAGGTCTTACTATGGCTACACCTTC

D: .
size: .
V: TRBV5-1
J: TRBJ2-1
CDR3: CASSSAELYNEQFF
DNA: TGCGCCAGCAGTTCAGCGGAGCTCTACAATGAGCAGTTCTTC

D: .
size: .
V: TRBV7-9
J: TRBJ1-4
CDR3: CASSLPGATNEKLFF
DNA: TGTGCCAGCAGCCTGCCGGGCGCCACTAATGAAAAACTGTTTTTT

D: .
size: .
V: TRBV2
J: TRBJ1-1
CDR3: CASSEAGSGTEAFF
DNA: TGTGCCAGCAGTGAAGCGGGGTCGGGCACTGAAGCTTTCTTT

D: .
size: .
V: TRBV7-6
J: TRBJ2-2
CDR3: CASSLYQHTGELFF
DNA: TGTGCCAGCAGCTTATACCAGCACACCGGGGAGCTGTTTTTT

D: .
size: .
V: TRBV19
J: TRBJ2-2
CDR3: CASSPKTPTGELFF
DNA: TGTGCCAGTAGTCCGAAGACCCCGACCGGGGAGCTGTTTTTT

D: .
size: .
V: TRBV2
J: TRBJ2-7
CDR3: CASSYTGDSYEQYF
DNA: TGTGCCAGCAGCTACACCGGGGACTCATACGAGCAGTACTTC

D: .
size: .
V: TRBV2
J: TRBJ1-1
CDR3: CASSEVSAEAFF
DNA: TGTGCCAGCAGTGAAGTATCCGCCGAAGCTTTCTTT

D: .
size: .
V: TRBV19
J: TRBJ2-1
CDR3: CASSIVRGATSNEQFF
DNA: TGTGCCAGTAGTATAGTAAGGGGGGCAACCTCCAATGAGCAGTTCTTC